Listed below are T cell receptor beta chains from one sample, sequenced in a study of blood T cell repertoires in COVID-19. Repertoires were generated with immunoSEQ multiplex PCR, while TCRdb's copy carries only in-frame clones and drops some. This sample yields about 98,000 clones, of which 82% are seen a single time; more than 15% belongs to the top ten. The sequenced sample consisted of peripheral blood. All receptors derive from a man aged 80 or over with acute or convalescent COVID-19. Both conserved end residues are part of each CDR3. The D gene is left open where the match is weak. Clone size is stated in some rows and not others, as once, few, many or a class when expanded.

clone size: -; J gene: TRBJ2-7; D gene: TRBD1; V gene: TRBV7-2; CDR3 DNA: TGTGCCAGCAGCGCCGGGACAGCTTTTTACGAGCAGTACTTC; CDR3 protein: CASSAGTAFYEQYF
clone size: -; J gene: TRBJ1-1; D gene: -; V gene: TRBV5-1; CDR3 DNA: TGCGCCAGCAGCTCGGGAGAGGGTGTAGGTACTGAAGCTTTCTTT; CDR3 protein: CASSSGEGVGTEAFF
clone size: -; J gene: TRBJ2-5; D gene: TRBD2; V gene: TRBV7-2; CDR3 DNA: TGTGCCAGCAGCGGATCTGGGCGGGAGGATGAGACCCAGTACTTC; CDR3 protein: CASSGSGREDETQYF
clone size: -; J gene: TRBJ1-1; D gene: -; V gene: TRBV7-8; CDR3 DNA: TGTGCCAGCAGTTTTTCCGGACAGACGAACACTGAAGCTTTCTTT; CDR3 protein: CASSFSGQTNTEAFF
clone size: -; J gene: TRBJ1-2; D gene: -; V gene: TRBV20-1; CDR3 DNA: TGCAGTGGGAACGGGGACTATGGCTACACCTTC; CDR3 protein: CSGNGDYGYTF
clone size: -; J gene: TRBJ1-5; D gene: -; V gene: TRBV12-3/TRBV12-4; CDR3 DNA: TGTGCCAGCAGCCGGTCGTGGCAGCCCCAGCATTTT; CDR3 protein: CASSRSWQPQHF
clone size: -; J gene: TRBJ2-1; D gene: TRBD2; V gene: TRBV5-6; CDR3 DNA: TGTGCCAGCAGCTTGTCGGGACTACCTAACAATGAGCAGTTCTTC; CDR3 protein: CASSLSGLPNNEQFF
clone size: once; J gene: TRBJ1-1; D gene: -; V gene: TRBV6-2/TRBV6-3; CDR3 DNA: TGTGCCAGCAGTTACCCCGGGAGCGCTGAAGCTTTCTTT; CDR3 protein: CASSYPGSAEAFF
clone size: -; J gene: TRBJ2-1; D gene: -; V gene: TRBV2; CDR3 DNA: TGTGCCAGCGGGCAGAGTGGGAATGAGCAGTTCTTC; CDR3 protein: CASGQSGNEQFF
clone size: -; J gene: TRBJ2-7; D gene: TRBD1; V gene: TRBV28; CDR3 DNA: TGTGCCAGCAGGGGCCGGGACAGGGGGCGAAGTAACGAGCAGTACTTC; CDR3 protein: CASRGRDRGRSNEQYF
clone size: once; J gene: TRBJ2-7; D gene: -; V gene: TRBV5-1; CDR3 DNA: TGCGCCAGCAGCTTAACAGTCTACGAGCAGTACTTC; CDR3 protein: CASSLTVYEQYF
clone size: -; J gene: TRBJ1-1; D gene: -; V gene: TRBV5-1; CDR3 DNA: TGCGCCAGCAGCTTCCCAGGGTCGAACACTGAAGCTTTCTTT; CDR3 protein: CASSFPGSNTEAFF
clone size: -; J gene: TRBJ2-1; D gene: -; V gene: TRBV5-6; CDR3 DNA: TGTGCCAGCAGCTATATAGGAGGGAGCTCCTACAATGAGCAGTTCTTC; CDR3 protein: CASSYIGGSSYNEQFF
clone size: -; J gene: TRBJ1-2; D gene: TRBD1; V gene: TRBV4-3; CDR3 DNA: TGCGCCAGCAGCCTTAGCAGGGACAGCTATGGCTACACCTTC; CDR3 protein: CASSLSRDSYGYTF
clone size: -; J gene: TRBJ2-7; D gene: TRBD2; V gene: TRBV7-2; CDR3 DNA: TGTGCCAGCAGCTTACCCCTTGGCGGGAGCCGGGACGAGCAGTACTTC; CDR3 protein: CASSLPLGGSRDEQYF
clone size: -; J gene: TRBJ1-5; D gene: TRBD1; V gene: TRBV19; CDR3 DNA: TGTGCCAGTAGTGCCCGGGACAGGGGGCTAAGTCAGCCCCAGCATTTT; CDR3 protein: CASSARDRGLSQPQHF
clone size: -; J gene: TRBJ1-2; D gene: TRBD1; V gene: TRBV19; CDR3 DNA: TGTGCCAGTAGACCCGGGACAGCAGGTGGCTACACCTTC; CDR3 protein: CASRPGTAGGYTF
clone size: -; J gene: TRBJ1-4; D gene: -; V gene: TRBV28; CDR3 DNA: TGTGCCAGCAGTCGAAAACCCCCGAGGGAAAAACTGTTTTTT; CDR3 protein: CASSRKPPREKLFF
clone size: -; J gene: TRBJ1-1; D gene: -; V gene: TRBV12-3/TRBV12-4; CDR3 DNA: TGTGCCAGCAGTTTAGCCCAGAACACTGAAGCTTTCTTT; CDR3 protein: CASSLAQNTEAFF
clone size: -; J gene: TRBJ1-2; D gene: TRBD1; V gene: TRBV6-5; CDR3 DNA: TGTGCCAGCAGGGGGACAGGGAATTTCTACTATGGCTACACCTTC; CDR3 protein: CASRGTGNFYYGYTF
clone size: -; J gene: TRBJ2-1; D gene: TRBD2; V gene: TRBV19; CDR3 DNA: TGTGCCAGTAGTAATGGGCTAGCGGGAGTCGTGCAGTTCTTC; CDR3 protein: CASSNGLAGVVQFF
clone size: few; J gene: TRBJ2-7; D gene: -; V gene: TRBV11-3; CDR3 DNA: TGTGCCAGCAGCTTAGAATTCGGGGGCTCCTACGAGCAGTACTTC; CDR3 protein: CASSLEFGGSYEQYF
clone size: few; J gene: TRBJ2-2; D gene: TRBD2; V gene: TRBV3-1/TRBV3-2; CDR3 DNA: TGTGCCAGCAGCCATCTTCCCACGCTAGCGGGGCCCACGAACACCGGGGAGCTGTTTTTT; CDR3 protein: CASSHLPTLAGPTNTGELFF
clone size: few; J gene: TRBJ1-2; D gene: -; V gene: TRBV6-5; CDR3 DNA: TGTGCCAGCAGTTTCCCGTCGGGTGGCTACACCTTC; CDR3 protein: CASSFPSGGYTF
clone size: -; J gene: TRBJ2-4; D gene: TRBD1; V gene: TRBV7-8; CDR3 DNA: TGTGCCAGCAGCAGCAGGGGGAACATTCAGTACTTC; CDR3 protein: CASSSRGNIQYF
clone size: once; J gene: TRBJ1-6; D gene: -; V gene: TRBV7-6; CDR3 DNA: TGTGCCAGCAGCTCCGGGGTAAATTCACCCCTCCACTTT; CDR3 protein: CASSSGVNSPLHF
clone size: -; J gene: TRBJ1-3; D gene: TRBD1; V gene: TRBV6-1; CDR3 DNA: TGTGCCAGCAGTGAAGACAGGGGAGTGAACACCATATATTTT; CDR3 protein: CASSEDRGVNTIYF
clone size: -; J gene: TRBJ2-1; D gene: TRBD2; V gene: TRBV11-3; CDR3 DNA: TGTGCCAGCAGCTCCGCCGGGACTAGCGGCCACAATGAGCAGTTCTTC; CDR3 protein: CASSSAGTSGHNEQFF
clone size: -; J gene: TRBJ2-7; D gene: TRBD2; V gene: TRBV29-1; CDR3 DNA: TGCAGCGTCCGGACTAGCGGGCTGGAGCAGTACTTC; CDR3 protein: CSVRTSGLEQYF
clone size: -; J gene: TRBJ2-7; D gene: -; V gene: TRBV5-1; CDR3 DNA: TGCGCCAGCAGCTCATCGACTGCCTCCTACGAGCAGTACTTC; CDR3 protein: CASSSSTASYEQYF
clone size: -; J gene: TRBJ2-3; D gene: -; V gene: TRBV19; CDR3 DNA: TGTGCCAGTAGGACCCCGGGGGGCACAGATACGCAGTATTTT; CDR3 protein: CASRTPGGTDTQYF
clone size: -; J gene: TRBJ2-7; D gene: -; V gene: TRBV7-2; CDR3 DNA: TGTGCCAGCAGCTTACCCGGGGTCCAGGGGTACGAGCAGTACTTC; CDR3 protein: CASSLPGVQGYEQYF
clone size: -; J gene: TRBJ1-4; D gene: TRBD1; V gene: TRBV19; CDR3 DNA: TGTGCCAGTAAGGACAGGGCCAGGCTTAATGAAAAACTGTTTTTT; CDR3 protein: CASKDRARLNEKLFF
clone size: few; J gene: TRBJ1-5; D gene: TRBD1; V gene: TRBV19; CDR3 DNA: TGTGCCAGTGACCCTCTTGACAGGGACGGCAATCAGCCCCAGCATTTT; CDR3 protein: CASDPLDRDGNQPQHF
clone size: many; J gene: TRBJ1-1; D gene: -; V gene: TRBV30; CDR3 DNA: TGTGCCTGGTCACACAGGAACACTGAAGCTTTCTTT; CDR3 protein: CAWSHRNTEAFF
clone size: few; J gene: TRBJ1-2; D gene: TRBD1; V gene: TRBV7-9; CDR3 DNA: TGTGCCAGCAGCTCCCCCGGGACAGGGCAGTTATACACCTTC; CDR3 protein: CASSSPGTGQLYTF
clone size: -; J gene: TRBJ1-3; D gene: -; V gene: TRBV5-6; CDR3 DNA: TGTGCCAGCAGCCTGCGATCTGGCAGGGGCAGTGGGAACACCATATATTTT; CDR3 protein: CASSLRSGRGSGNTIYF
clone size: -; J gene: TRBJ2-7; D gene: TRBD2; V gene: TRBV28; CDR3 DNA: TGTGCCAGCAGTTTGCCAATAGCGGGACCGGGCGAGCAGTACTTC; CDR3 protein: CASSLPIAGPGEQYF
clone size: -; J gene: TRBJ2-1; D gene: TRBD1; V gene: TRBV5-1; CDR3 DNA: TGCGCCAGCAGCTCGACACAGGGGAATGAGCAGTTCTTC; CDR3 protein: CASSSTQGNEQFF
clone size: -; J gene: TRBJ1-1; D gene: -; V gene: TRBV7-6; CDR3 DNA: TGTGCCAGCAGCTTAGGGGCAGGGGTGAACACTGAAGCTTTCTTT; CDR3 protein: CASSLGAGVNTEAFF
clone size: -; J gene: TRBJ1-5; D gene: -; V gene: TRBV6-6; CDR3 DNA: TGTGCCAGCAGTCCCGGACAGTTAAATCAGCCCCAGCATTTT; CDR3 protein: CASSPGQLNQPQHF
clone size: -; J gene: TRBJ1-2; D gene: -; V gene: TRBV9; CDR3 DNA: TGTGCCAGCAGCGTAGAAGGGGACATGCATGGCTACACCTTC; CDR3 protein: CASSVEGDMHGYTF
clone size: -; J gene: TRBJ1-3; D gene: -; V gene: TRBV30; CDR3 DNA: TGTGCCTGGAGTACGGGAAATGGAAACACCATATATTTT; CDR3 protein: CAWSTGNGNTIYF
clone size: -; J gene: TRBJ2-1; D gene: -; V gene: TRBV30; CDR3 DNA: TGTGCCTGGAGTTTAGGGGGAAATGAGCAGTTCTTC; CDR3 protein: CAWSLGGNEQFF
clone size: -; J gene: TRBJ2-2; D gene: -; V gene: TRBV5-5; CDR3 DNA: TGTGCCAGCAGCTTGTTTGGCGGGGGGGACAGGACCGGGGAGCTGTTTTTT; CDR3 protein: CASSLFGGGDRTGELFF
clone size: -; J gene: TRBJ2-5; D gene: -; V gene: TRBV14; CDR3 DNA: TGTGCCAGCAGCCGGACAAGCAGGGAGACCCAGTACTTC; CDR3 protein: CASSRTSRETQYF
clone size: few; J gene: TRBJ2-7; D gene: TRBD1; V gene: TRBV2; CDR3 DNA: TGTGCCAGCAGTGAAATCCCAGGGGGAAACTACGAGCAGTACTTC; CDR3 protein: CASSEIPGGNYEQYF
clone size: -; J gene: TRBJ2-1; D gene: TRBD2; V gene: TRBV6-1; CDR3 DNA: TGTGCCAGCAGTGATAGCGGGATAGGTGAGCAGTTCTTC; CDR3 protein: CASSDSGIGEQFF
clone size: once; J gene: TRBJ1-5; D gene: -; V gene: TRBV2; CDR3 DNA: TGTGCCAGCAGTGAAGCGTCACAGATAAAGCCCCAGCATTTT; CDR3 protein: CASSEASQIKPQHF
clone size: -; J gene: TRBJ1-6; D gene: -; V gene: TRBV5-6; CDR3 DNA: TGTGCCAGCAGCTTGGACAGCCCCTATAATTCACCCCTCCACTTT; CDR3 protein: CASSLDSPYNSPLHF
clone size: -; J gene: TRBJ2-1; D gene: TRBD2; V gene: TRBV5-1; CDR3 DNA: TGCGCCAGCAGCTTTGAGGCTAGCGGGACCCCGGCATATGAGCAGTTCTTC; CDR3 protein: CASSFEASGTPAYEQFF
clone size: -; J gene: TRBJ1-5; D gene: -; V gene: TRBV10-3; CDR3 DNA: TGTGCCATCAGTGAGTCGGCGGGTCAGCCCCAGCATTTT; CDR3 protein: CAISESAGQPQHF
clone size: -; J gene: TRBJ1-6; D gene: TRBD1; V gene: TRBV11-2; CDR3 DNA: TGTGCCAGCAGCTTAGAGACAGGGAATAATTCACCCCTCCACTTT; CDR3 protein: CASSLETGNNSPLHF
clone size: -; J gene: TRBJ2-5; D gene: TRBD2; V gene: TRBV19; CDR3 DNA: TGTGCCAGTGAGGGAGGGGCAGAGACCCAGTACTTC; CDR3 protein: CASEGGAETQYF
clone size: -; J gene: TRBJ1-4; D gene: TRBD1; V gene: TRBV4-1; CDR3 DNA: TGCGCCAGCAGCCTCGCCGGACAGGTTAAAACTAATGAAAAACTGTTTTTT; CDR3 protein: CASSLAGQVKTNEKLFF
clone size: -; J gene: TRBJ1-3; D gene: TRBD1; V gene: TRBV3-1/TRBV3-2; CDR3 DNA: TGTGCCAGCAGCGACAGGGGGCGCGGAAAACACCATATATTT; CDR3 protein: CASSDRGRGKHHIF
clone size: -; J gene: TRBJ2-1; D gene: TRBD2; V gene: TRBV9; CDR3 DNA: TGTGCCAGCAGCGTAATGGGCGGGGGGGCAAATGAGCAGTTCTTC; CDR3 protein: CASSVMGGGANEQFF
clone size: -; J gene: TRBJ2-2; D gene: -; V gene: TRBV7-9; CDR3 DNA: TGTGCCAGCGGTCCGGGTTCACCGGCGGAGCTGTTTTTT; CDR3 protein: CASGPGSPAELFF
clone size: -; J gene: TRBJ1-6; D gene: TRBD1; V gene: TRBV5-1; CDR3 DNA: TGCGCCAGCAGCTCCTACGGACAGGGAGGTGGAAATTCACCCCTCCACTTT; CDR3 protein: CASSSYGQGGGNSPLHF
clone size: -; J gene: TRBJ2-5; D gene: TRBD1; V gene: TRBV9; CDR3 DNA: TGTGCCAGCAGCGTAGGGACAGGGGGCGGCGGGAGCCTTGGGGAGACCCAGTACTTC; CDR3 protein: CASSVGTGGGGSLGETQYF